Each of the 27 T cell receptor beta chains below was sequenced from the same sample in a study of cytomegalovirus exposure and HLA in healthy donors. Amplification used 60 Vbeta primers and 13 Jbeta primers. The assay was immunoSEQ multiplex PCR, and TCRdb's table has in-frame clones only and misses some. The sample has 150,000 to 200,000 clones, about two thirds seen once; the top ten hold 2% to 3%. Material for sequencing was PBMCs. These receptors were taken from a human donor in good health.

The genes are TRBV7-9 and TRBJ1-2; D remains unclear. Deletions cut 8 bases from V and 4 bases from J, with 32 bases between. There are 19 residues in the CDR3. From germline, CDR1 is SEHNR and CDR2 FQNEAQ (reference sequence). The CDR3: CASPPGTSRPTTPFYGYTF. Here the CDR3 DNA reads TGTGCCAGCCCCCCCGGTACGAGTAGGCCGACTACCCCTTTCTATGGCTACACCTTC.

The rearrangement links TRBV10-1 to TRBJ2-7; D remains unclear. The germline gives CDR1 WNHNN, CDR2 SYGVQD (reference sequence). Trimming took off 0 bases at V and 3 bases at J, with 9 bases between the two ends. The CDR3 length is 14 residues. The CDR3 DNA sequence: TGCGCCAGCAGTGAGTCCGGAGTATACTACGAGCAGTACTTC. Protein product: CASSESGVYYEQYF.

Comment on this clone: The junction differs from germline at one of its ends, possibly a read error. The V call is TRBV6-5, the J call TRBJ2-5; 7 bases align to TRBD2. CDR1 and CDR2 from the germline V gene are MNHEY and SVGAGI. There are 15 residues in the CDR3. The chain's CDR3 is CASREGGPGGETQHF. Here the CDR3 DNA reads TGTGCCAGCAGGGAGGGCGGTCCGGGGGGAGAGACCCAGCACTTC.

This clone was observed a few times. J is TRBJ1-1 and V is TRBV6-5, with D possibly TRBD1 on 5 matching bases. The V and J ends lost 9 bases and 0 bases respectively, with 11 bases between them. CDR1 MNHEY and CDR2 SVGAGI come from the germline V gene. The CDR3 is made up of 13 amino acids. The CDR3 loop is CASVGELNTEAFF. As DNA, the CDR3 is TGTGCCAGTGTAGGGGAATTGAACACTGAAGCTTTCTTT.

The chain has TRBV5-6 and TRBJ2-3, with D possibly matching TRBD2 (5 bases). In germline, CDR1 is SGHDT, CDR2 YYEEEE. The CDR3 totals 15 residues. Trimming cost V 0 bases and J 1 base, with 9 bases left between them. This CDR3 reads CASSLVARRTDTQYF. CDR3 DNA sequence: TGTGCCAGCAGCTTGGTAGCGCGTCGCACAGATACGCAGTATTTT. The full variable domain, completed using reference TRBV5-6 and TRBJ2-3, is DAGVTQSPTHLIKTRGQQVTLRCSPKSGHDTVSWYQQALGQGPQFIFQYYEEEERQRGNFPDRFSGHQFPNYSSELNVNALLLGDSALYLCASSLVARRTDTQYFGPGTRLTVL.

The chain uses TRBV7-9 and TRBJ2-5; 12 nucleotides align to TRBD2. J gave up 4 bases and V 5 bases, and 8 bases lay outside the gene matches. Germline CDR1 SEHNR, CDR2 FQNEAQ (reference sequence). This CDR3 is built from 16 residues. The CDR3 here is CASSPHLAGGRETQYF. The CDR3 DNA sequence: TGTGCCAGCAGCCCCCACCTAGCGGGGGGGCGAGAGACCCAGTACTTC. Variable domain in full (rest from reference TRBV7-9 and TRBJ2-5): DTGVSQNPRHKITKRGQNVTFRCDPISEHNRLYWYRQTLGQGPEFLTYFQNEAQLEKSRLLSDRFSAERPKGSFSTLEIQRTEQGDSAMYLCASSPHLAGGRETQYFGPGTRLLVL.

The chain has TRBV7-2 and TRBJ2-1, with D perhaps matching TRBD1 (6 bases). The CDR3 is 15 residues long. V was shortened by 2 bases and J by 4 bases, with 12 bases between the two germline ends. In germline, CDR1 is SGHTA, CDR2 FQGNSA. CDR3 coding DNA: TGTGCCAGCAGCTTACTACAGGGTCAGTACAATGAGCAGTTCTTC. It codes for CASSLLQGQYNEQFF.

The gene calls are TRBV4-2 and TRBJ2-1, with TRBD2 identical over 11 bases. The ends lost 4 bases at V and 12 bases at J; junction bases unmatched: 14. Germline assignment: CDR1 LGHNA and CDR2 YNFKEQ. CDR3 length: 16 residues. This CDR3 reads CASSLRTTSGVQGQFF. As DNA, the CDR3 is TGTGCCAGCAGCCTTCGGACGACTAGCGGGGTCCAGGGGCAGTTCTTC.

The chain couples TRBV5-6 to TRBJ1-5; no clear D gene. Trimming left V 0 bases short and J 0 bases short, with 7 bases between. Per germline, CDR1 SGHDT and CDR2 YYEEEE. This CDR3 is built from 15 residues. This CDR3 is CASSLGAYSNQPQHF. CDR3 coding DNA: TGTGCCAGCAGCTTGGGGGCCTATAGCAATCAGCCCCAGCATTTT.

The genes are TRBV7-9 and TRBJ1-6; D is unclear. Germline V lookup: CDR1 SEHNR, CDR2 FQNEAQ (reference sequence). CDR3 length: 15 residues. Trimming cost V 4 bases and J 5 bases, with 12 bases left between them. The CDR3, as DNA: TGTGCCAGCAGCTCGGGGTCTGCGGATAATTCACCCCTCCACTTT. Translated: CASSSGSADNSPLHF.

The chain employs TRBV6-6 and TRBJ2-7, with 8 nucleotides matching TRBD1. J gave up 5 bases and V 2 bases, and 5 bases lay outside the gene matches. This CDR3 spans 14 amino acids. Germline V CDR1 and CDR2: MNHNY, SVGAGI (reference sequence). The CDR3 protein is CASSYRQGTNEQYF. Here the CDR3 DNA reads TGTGCCAGCAGTTACCGACAGGGGACGAACGAGCAGTACTTC.

This sequence joins TRBV11-3 and TRBJ2-7; 10 bases are shared with TRBD1. Germline V gives CDR1 SGHNT, CDR2 YENEEA. CDR3 length: 16 amino acids. V lost 5 bases, J lost 5 bases, and 12 bases stayed unmatched. CDR3 DNA: TGTGCCAGCAGCCTCTCCTACGGGACAGGGGAAGACGAGCAGTACTTC. As protein: CASSLSYGTGEDEQYF.

The chain recombines TRBV6-5 with TRBJ1-4, with a weak D call TRBD1 (5 bases). CDR3 length equals 15 residues. Trimming pared 2 bases from V and 8 bases from J, leaving 15 bases between. Per germline, CDR1 MNHEY and CDR2 SVGAGI. The CDR3 here is CASSYGEGLGEKLFF. The CDR3 DNA is TGTGCCAGCAGTTACGGGGAGGGGCTGGGCGAAAAACTGTTTTTT.

The genes are TRBV5-1 and TRBJ1-6; D is possibly TRBD1 (6 bases). Trimming shortened V by 4 bases and J by 9 bases, and 14 bases separated the two germline ends. This CDR3 comprises 14 residues. In germline, CDR1 is SGHRS, CDR2 YFSETQ. As DNA, the CDR3 is TGCGCCAGCAGCCTTCCGACAGGTGGTTCACCCCTCCACTTT. Translating gives CASSLPTGGSPLHF.

The chain carries TRBV28 and TRBJ1-5; D perhaps matches TRBD1 (6 bases). The CDR3 runs 15 residues. Germline V CDR1 and CDR2: MDHEN, SYDVKM. Trimming took off 5 bases at V and 3 bases at J, with 14 bases between the two ends. CDR3 amino acids: CASSPQDSHNQPQHF. The DNA for the CDR3 is TGTGCCAGCAGTCCCCAGGACAGCCACAATCAGCCCCAGCATTTT. Drawing the rest from reference TRBV28 and TRBJ1-5, the complete variable domain is DVKVTQSSRYLVKRTGEKVFLECVQDMDHENMFWYRQDPGLGLRLIYFSYDVKMKEKGDIPEGYSVSREKKERFSLILESASTNQTSMYLCASSPQDSHNQPQHFGDGTRLSIL.

V gene TRBV5-1 combines with J gene TRBJ2-3, with D tentatively TRBD2 (7 bases). Between the trimmed V and J ends, which lost 5 bases and 2 bases, there was a span of 12 bases. The length of the CDR3 is 14 residues. Germline V gives CDR1 SGHRS, CDR2 YFSETQ. In nucleotides, the CDR3 is TGCGCCAGCAGAGGGGGGGGGCACACAGATACGCAGTATTTT. This gives the protein CASRGGGHTDTQYF.

V usage is TRBV10-2 and J usage is TRBJ2-7, with no clear D. CDR1 is WSHSY and CDR2 is SAAADI in the germline V gene. V lost 6 bases and J 1 base, leaving 7 bases between the germline ends. The CDR3 totals 12 residues. The CDR3 DNA sequence: TGCGCCAGCAGCTTAATTTCCTACGAGCAGTACTTC. This codes for CASSLISYEQYF.

This clone was seen a handful of times. The chain uses TRBV6-4 and TRBJ2-3, with 12 positions matching TRBD2. Germline V gene lookup returns CDR1 MRHNA and CDR2 SNTAGT. The trim removed 3 bases at V and 1 base at J, leaving 5 bases unmatched. The CDR3 sequence is 17 residues long. The CDR3 loop reads CASSESSGGAGTDTQYF. Written as DNA, the CDR3 is TGTGCCAGCAGTGAGTCTAGCGGGGGGGCCGGCACAGATACGCAGTATTTT.

CDR3 nucleotide sequence: TGTGCCAGCAGCACGACGGGACAGGGTATTCGAAACACCATATATTTT. As protein: CASSTTGQGIRNTIYF. The V gene is TRBV9, the J gene TRBJ1-3, with 9 bases lining up with TRBD1. The CDR3 is made up of 16 amino acids. In germline, CDR1 is SGDLS, CDR2 YYNGEE. V dropped 4 bases and J dropped 5; count of bases not matched to a gene: 10.

The rearrangement uses TRBV9 and TRBJ1-6, with 7 bases matching TRBD1. CDR1 and CDR2 (germline): SGDLS, YYNGEE. The J segment lost 15 bases and the V segment lost 3 bases, leaving 15 bases of the junction unmatched. This CDR3 has 15 residues. The CDR3, as DNA: TGTGCCAGCAGCGGAACCGGGACAGCCGGGTACGACCTCCACTTT. Protein: CASSGTGTAGYDLHF.

The chain recombines TRBV2 with TRBJ2-7; 9 nucleotides line up with TRBD1. The CDR3 is 17 amino acids. Germline CDR1 and CDR2: SNHLY and FYNNEI. V shed 4 bases, J shed 4 bases, and the junction held 14 bases outside the gene matches. CDR3 sequence reads: CASSGLKLRQGVYEQYF. The CDR3 DNA sequence: TGTGCCAGCAGTGGCCTGAAACTAAGACAGGGGGTGTACGAGCAGTACTTC.

The J gene is TRBJ1-5, the V gene TRBV5-1, with TRBD1 as a possible D gene (6 bases). This CDR3 is built from 13 residues. V was trimmed by 9 bases and J by 4 bases, leaving 14 bases between them. Germline values: CDR1 SGHRS, CDR2 YFSETQ. The DNA of the CDR3 is TGCGCCACCTCGGACAGATCTAATCAGCCCCAGCATTTT. Translation: CATSDRSNQPQHF.

The rearrangement links TRBV6-5 to TRBJ1-1, with D maybe TRBD1 (6 bases). V lost 6 bases and J lost 4, with 18 bases in between. Germline loops: CDR1 MNHEY, CDR2 SVGAGI. The CDR3 spans 15 residues. CDR3 loop: CASRDTGWWVTEAFF. CDR3 in DNA: TGTGCCAGCAGGGATACAGGGTGGTGGGTCACTGAAGCTTTCTTT.

The rearrangement links TRBV6-5 to TRBJ1-1; D remains unclear. V was cut by 6 bases and J by 6 bases, with 8 bases left in between. Germline V gene lookup returns CDR1 MNHEY and CDR2 SVGAGI. The CDR3 loop spans 11 amino acids. The CDR3: CASRARAEAFF. DNA for the CDR3: TGTGCCAGCAGGGCGAGGGCTGAAGCTTTCTTT.

The chain has TRBV2 and TRBJ2-7, with a possible D match to TRBD1 (6 bases). The ends were cut back, 7 bases at V and 9 bases at J, with 19 bases in the middle. Germline V gene data show CDR1 as SNHLY and CDR2 as FYNNEI. The CDR3 runs 13 residues. The CDR3 sequence: CASNRQEGLRQYF. CDR3 coding DNA: TGTGCCAGCAATCGACAGGAAGGCCTTCGGCAGTACTTC. Full variable domain (outside the CDR3, taken from reference TRBV2 and TRBJ2-7): EPEVTQTPSHQVTQMGQEVILRCVPISNHLYFYWYRQILGQKVEFLVSFYNNEISEKSEIFDDQFSVERPDGSNFTLKIRSTKLEDSAMYFCASNRQEGLRQYFGPGTRLTVT.

The rearrangement joins TRBV19 to TRBJ2-2, with TRBD2 identical over 13 bases. The V gene's germline CDR1 is LNHDA and CDR2 SQIVND (reference sequence). After removal of 8 bases from V and 6 bases from J, the junction contained 6 bases not matched to a gene. This CDR3 has 15 residues. Here the CDR3 reads CASSGLAGEAGELFF. CDR3 bases: TGTGCCAGTTCCGGACTAGCGGGGGAGGCCGGGGAGCTGTTTTTT.

The chain couples TRBV5-6 to TRBJ2-3; 12 bases map to TRBD2. This CDR3 has 16 residues. Germline CDR1 SGHDT, CDR2 YYEEEE. Trimming removed 3 bases from V and 7 bases from J; junction bases left unmatched: 9. CDR3 protein: CASSSWTSGDLNTQYF. The CDR3 nucleotides read TGTGCCAGCAGCTCCTGGACTAGCGGGGATCTAAATACGCAGTATTTT.